This TCR beta chain appears in the sequencing data of a study of CD8 T cells in Susac syndrome. With random hexamers, reverse transcription was performed on roughly 0.45 to 1 ug of RNA. By means of immunoSEQ multiplex PCR, TCR beta CDR3 spanning 54 Vbeta and 13 Jbeta underwent amplification. Using its own MiXCR run on the immunoSEQ multiplex PCR reads, TCRdb lists one record per CDR3 protein. The table lists about 120,000 distinct CDR3 sequences, around 92% of them singletons, with under 0.095% in the top ten. Trimming removed 6 bases at V and 6 bases at J, with 7 bases between. Germline values: CDR1 SNHLY, CDR2 FYNNEI. CDR3 length: 11 residues. Sequencing of TCR beta drew on CD8+ and CD4+ T cells from blood. TEMRA cells were enriched by FACS, while CD8+ and CD4+ T cells were obtained through a negative isolation that was performed magnetically. This clonotype was found once.

The sample taken for sequencing was CD4+ T cells from PBMCs. The chain employs TRBV2 and TRBJ2-3; D gene unclear. This TCR was recovered from a human donor with multiple sclerosis. The CDR3 reads CASSSDDTQYF. In DNA form, the CDR3 reads TGTGCCAGCAGCTCCGACGATACGCAGTATTTT.